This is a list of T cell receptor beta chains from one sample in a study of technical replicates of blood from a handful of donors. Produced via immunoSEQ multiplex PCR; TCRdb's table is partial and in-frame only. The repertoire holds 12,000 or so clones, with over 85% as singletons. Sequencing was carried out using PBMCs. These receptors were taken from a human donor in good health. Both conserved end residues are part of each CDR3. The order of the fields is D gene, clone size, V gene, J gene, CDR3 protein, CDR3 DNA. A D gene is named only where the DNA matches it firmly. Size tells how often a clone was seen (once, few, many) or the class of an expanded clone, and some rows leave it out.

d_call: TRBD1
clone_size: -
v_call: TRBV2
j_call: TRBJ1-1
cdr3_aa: CASSIQGAHTEAFF
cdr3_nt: TGTGCCAGCAGCATCCAGGGGGCGCATACTGAAGCTTTCTTT

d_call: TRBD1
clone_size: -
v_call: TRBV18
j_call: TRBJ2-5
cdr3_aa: CASSPPTGGLDGETQYF
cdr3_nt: TGTGCCAGCTCACCGCCGACAGGGGGATTAGACGGGGAGACCCAGTACTTC

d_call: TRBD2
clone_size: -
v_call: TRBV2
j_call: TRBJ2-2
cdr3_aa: CASSDLAGVLTGELFF
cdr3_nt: TGTGCCAGCAGTGATCTAGCGGGAGTGTTGACCGGGGAGCTGTTTTTT

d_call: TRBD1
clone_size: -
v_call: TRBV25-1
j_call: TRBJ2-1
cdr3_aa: CASSEVGQGNEQFF
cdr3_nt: TGTGCCAGCAGTGAAGTAGGACAGGGGAATGAGCAGTTCTTC

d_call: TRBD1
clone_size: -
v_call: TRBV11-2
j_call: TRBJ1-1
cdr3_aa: CASSLEDRVYTEAFF
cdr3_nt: TGTGCCAGCAGCCTAGAGGACAGGGTGTATACTGAAGCTTTCTTT

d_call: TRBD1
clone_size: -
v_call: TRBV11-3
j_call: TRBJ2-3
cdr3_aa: CASSPRTGLTDTQYF
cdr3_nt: TGTGCCAGCAGCCCGCGGACAGGACTCACAGATACGCAGTATTTT

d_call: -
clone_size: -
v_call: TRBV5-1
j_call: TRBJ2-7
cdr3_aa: CASSWAPRERQFPSYEQYF
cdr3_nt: TGCGCCAGCAGCTGGGCCCCGCGGGAACGACAGTTCCCCTCCTACGAGCAGTACTTC

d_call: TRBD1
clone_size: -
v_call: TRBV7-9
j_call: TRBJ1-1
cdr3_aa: CASSLVGQAMWGAFF
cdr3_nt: TGTGCCAGCAGCTTAGTGGGACAGGCTATGTGGGGGGCTTTCTTT

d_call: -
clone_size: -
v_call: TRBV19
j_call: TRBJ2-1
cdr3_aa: CASSMENSNRRWDEQFF
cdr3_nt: TGTGCCAGTAGTATGGAGAATAGCAACAGGCGATGGGATGAGCAGTTCTTC

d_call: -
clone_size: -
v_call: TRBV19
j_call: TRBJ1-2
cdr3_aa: CASSIRDRFYAAENYGYTF
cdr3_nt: TGTGCCAGTAGTATCCGAGACAGGTTCTACGCCGCGGAGAACTATGGCTACACCTTC

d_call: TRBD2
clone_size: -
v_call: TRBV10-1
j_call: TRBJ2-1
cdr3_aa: CASSDGAGGTYEQFF
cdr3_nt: TGCGCCAGCAGCGACGGGGCGGGAGGTACCTATGAGCAGTTCTTC

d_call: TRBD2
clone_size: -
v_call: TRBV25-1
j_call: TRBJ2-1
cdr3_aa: CASSEGLAGLNEQFF
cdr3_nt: TGTGCCAGCAGTGAGGGACTAGCGGGCCTCAATGAGCAGTTCTTC

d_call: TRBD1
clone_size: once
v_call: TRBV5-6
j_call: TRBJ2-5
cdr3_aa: CASSPGQVWETQYF
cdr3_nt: TGTGCCAGCAGCCCGGGACAGGTGTGGGAGACCCAGTACTTC

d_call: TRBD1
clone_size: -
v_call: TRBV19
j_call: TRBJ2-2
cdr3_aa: CASSIFRTGHTGELFF
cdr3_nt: TGTGCCAGTAGTATTTTCCGGACAGGGCACACCGGGGAGCTGTTTTTT

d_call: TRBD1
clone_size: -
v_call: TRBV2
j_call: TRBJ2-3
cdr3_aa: CASSEVGQGADTQYF
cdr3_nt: TGTGCCAGCAGTGAAGTTGGTCAGGGGGCGGATACGCAGTATTTT

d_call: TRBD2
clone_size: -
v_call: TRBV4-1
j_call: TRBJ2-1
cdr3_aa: CASSQFEAGATYNEQFF
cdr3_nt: TGCGCCAGCAGCCAATTTGAAGCGGGGGCGACCTACAATGAGCAGTTCTTC

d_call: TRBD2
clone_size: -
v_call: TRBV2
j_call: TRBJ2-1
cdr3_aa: CASSEQGLAGDEQFF
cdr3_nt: TGTGCCAGCAGTGAACAAGGACTAGCGGGAGATGAGCAGTTCTTC

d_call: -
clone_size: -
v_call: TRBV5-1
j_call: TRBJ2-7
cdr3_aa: CASSIYLGSYEQYF
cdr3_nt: TGCGCCAGCAGCATATATCTAGGATCCTACGAGCAGTACTTC

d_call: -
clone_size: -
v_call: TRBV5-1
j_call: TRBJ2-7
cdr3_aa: CASSLYPRGTYEQYF
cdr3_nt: TGCGCCAGCAGCCTTTACCCCAGGGGAACCTACGAGCAGTACTTC

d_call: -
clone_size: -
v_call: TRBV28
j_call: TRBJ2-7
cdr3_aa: CASSDISYEQYF
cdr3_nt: TGTGCCAGCAGTGACATCTCCTACGAGCAGTACTTC

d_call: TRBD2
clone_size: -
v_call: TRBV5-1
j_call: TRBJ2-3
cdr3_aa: CASSLLAGGTDTQYF
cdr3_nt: TGCGCCAGCAGCCTTCTAGCGGGAGGAACAGATACGCAGTATTTT

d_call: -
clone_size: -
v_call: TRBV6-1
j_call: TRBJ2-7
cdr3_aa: CASRKGGAAAYEQYF
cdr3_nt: TGTGCCAGCAGAAAGGGGGGGGCCGCCGCCTACGAGCAGTACTTC

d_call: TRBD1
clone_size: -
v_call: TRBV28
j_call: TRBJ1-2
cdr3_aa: CASSLLFGTATINYGYTF
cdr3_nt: TGTGCCAGCTCTCTTCTGTTCGGGACAGCAACCATTAACTATGGCTACACCTTC

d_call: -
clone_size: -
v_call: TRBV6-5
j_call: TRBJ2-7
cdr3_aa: CASDRDSRLQYF
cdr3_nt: TGTGCCAGCGACCGGGACTCCAGGTTGCAGTACTTC

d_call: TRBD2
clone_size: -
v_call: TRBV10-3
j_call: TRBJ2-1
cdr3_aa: CAISEGLAGANEQFF
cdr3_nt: TGTGCCATCAGTGAGGGACTAGCGGGAGCGAATGAGCAGTTCTTC

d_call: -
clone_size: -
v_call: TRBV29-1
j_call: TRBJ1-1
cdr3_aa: CSVVLNEAFF
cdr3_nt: TGCAGCGTTGTACTGAATGAAGCTTTCTTT

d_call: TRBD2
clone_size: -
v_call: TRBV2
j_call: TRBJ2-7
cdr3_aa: CASISSTSGMNEQYF
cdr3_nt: TGTGCCAGCATTTCGAGCACTAGCGGGATGAACGAGCAGTACTTC

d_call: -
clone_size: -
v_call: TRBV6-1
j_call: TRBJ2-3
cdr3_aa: CASRSRGEPTQYF
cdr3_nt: TGTGCCAGCAGGAGCCGCGGGGAGCCGACGCAGTATTTT

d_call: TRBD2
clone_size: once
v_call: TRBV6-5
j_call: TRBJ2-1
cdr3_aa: CASSFLAGAFPQFF
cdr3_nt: TGTGCCAGCAGTTTCCTAGCGGGAGCCTTTCCTCAGTTCTTC

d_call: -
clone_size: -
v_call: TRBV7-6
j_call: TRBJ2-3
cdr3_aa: CATTGDSPSDTQYF
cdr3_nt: TGTGCCACCACAGGGGACTCCCCCTCAGATACGCAGTATTTT

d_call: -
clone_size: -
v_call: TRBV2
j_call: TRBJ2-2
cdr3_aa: CASSVTGVTGELFF
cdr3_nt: TGTGCCAGCAGTGTGACGGGAGTCACCGGGGAGCTGTTTTTT

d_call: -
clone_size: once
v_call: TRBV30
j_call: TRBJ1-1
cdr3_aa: CAWRAQGNTEAFF
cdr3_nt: TGTGCCTGGAGAGCACAGGGGAACACTGAAGCTTTCTTT

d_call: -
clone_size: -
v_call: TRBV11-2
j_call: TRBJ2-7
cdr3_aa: CASSVINRVYEQYF
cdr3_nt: TGTGCCAGCAGCGTAATCAACAGGGTCTACGAGCAGTACTTC

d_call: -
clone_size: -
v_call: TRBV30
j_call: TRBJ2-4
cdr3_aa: CAWSHSQNIQYF
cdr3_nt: TGTGCCTGGAGTCACAGCCAAAACATTCAGTACTTC

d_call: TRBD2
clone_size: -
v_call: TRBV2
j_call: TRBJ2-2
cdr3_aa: CASSESSGRGTGELFF
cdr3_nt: TGTGCCAGCAGTGAAAGTAGCGGGAGGGGCACCGGGGAGCTGTTTTTT

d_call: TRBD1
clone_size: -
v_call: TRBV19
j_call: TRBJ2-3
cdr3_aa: CASTPGQGSTDTQYF
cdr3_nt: TGTGCCAGTACCCCTGGACAGGGGAGCACAGATACGCAGTATTTT

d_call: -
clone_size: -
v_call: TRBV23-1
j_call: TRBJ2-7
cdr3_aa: CASIPGQQKTTYEQYF
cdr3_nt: TGCGCCAGCATTCCCGGACAGCAAAAAACCACCTACGAGCAGTACTTC

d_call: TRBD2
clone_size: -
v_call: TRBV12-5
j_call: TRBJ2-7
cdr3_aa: CASQREEGLTYEQYF
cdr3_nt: TGTGCTAGTCAACGGGAGGAGGGCCTCACCTACGAGCAGTACTTC

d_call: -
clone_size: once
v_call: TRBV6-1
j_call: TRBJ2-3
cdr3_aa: CASSEAVPDTQYF
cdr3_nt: TGTGCCAGCAGTGAAGCCGTTCCAGATACGCAGTATTTT

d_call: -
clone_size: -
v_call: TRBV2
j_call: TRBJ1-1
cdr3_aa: CASRVGGTEAFF
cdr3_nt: TGTGCCAGCAGAGTCGGAGGGACTGAAGCTTTCTTT

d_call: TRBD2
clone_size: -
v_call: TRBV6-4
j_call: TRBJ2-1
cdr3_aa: CANGGTSGRVPYNEQFF
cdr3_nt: TGTGCCAACGGAGGGACTAGCGGGAGGGTGCCCTACAATGAGCAGTTCTTC

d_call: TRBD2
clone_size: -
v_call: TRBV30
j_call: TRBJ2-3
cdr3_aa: CAWRLAGGPDTQYF
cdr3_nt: TGTGCCTGGAGATTGGCGGGAGGGCCAGATACGCAGTATTTT

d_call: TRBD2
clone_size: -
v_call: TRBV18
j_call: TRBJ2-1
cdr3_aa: CASSPPTSGGYNEQFF
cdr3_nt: TGTGCCAGCTCACCTCCGACTAGCGGAGGGTACAATGAGCAGTTCTTC

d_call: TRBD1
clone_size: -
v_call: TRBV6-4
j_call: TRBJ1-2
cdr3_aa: CASSPTGQGVGYTF
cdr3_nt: TGTGCCAGCAGTCCCACGGGACAGGGTGTTGGCTACACCTTC

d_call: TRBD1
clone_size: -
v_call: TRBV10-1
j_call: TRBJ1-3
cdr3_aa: CASSDGTGSKHTIYF
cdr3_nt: TGCGCCAGCAGTGACGGGACAGGGTCGAAACACACCATATATTTT

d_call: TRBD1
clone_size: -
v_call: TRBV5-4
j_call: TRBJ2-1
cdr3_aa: CASSAYLQGSNEQFF
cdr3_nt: TGTGCCAGCAGCGCTTACCTACAGGGGAGCAATGAGCAGTTCTTC

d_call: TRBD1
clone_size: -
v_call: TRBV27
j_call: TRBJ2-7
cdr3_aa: CASRDQGAGYEQYF
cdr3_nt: TGTGCCAGCAGGGACCAGGGGGCGGGCTACGAGCAGTACTTC

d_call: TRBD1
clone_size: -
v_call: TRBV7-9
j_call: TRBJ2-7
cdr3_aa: CASSSDRAYSYEQYF
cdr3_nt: TGTGCCAGCAGCTCTGACAGGGCCTACTCCTACGAGCAGTACTTC

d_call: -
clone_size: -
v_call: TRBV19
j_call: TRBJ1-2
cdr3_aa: CASSYESHGGGYTF
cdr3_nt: TGTGCCAGTAGTTACGAGAGCCACGGGGGTGGCTACACCTTC

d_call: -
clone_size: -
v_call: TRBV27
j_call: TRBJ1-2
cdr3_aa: CASSSQVNYGYTF
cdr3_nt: TGTGCCAGCAGTTCCCAGGTGAACTATGGCTACACCTTC

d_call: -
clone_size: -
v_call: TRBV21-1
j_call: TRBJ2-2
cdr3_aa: CASKSRGLAGGPRTGELFF
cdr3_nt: TGTGCCAGCAAGAGCAGGGGACTAGCGGGAGGGCCCAGGACCGGGGAGCTGTTTTTT

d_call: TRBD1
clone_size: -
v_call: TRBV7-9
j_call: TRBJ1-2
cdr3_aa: CASSFWTGSSLGYTF
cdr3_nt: TGTGCCAGCAGCTTTTGGACAGGATCGTCTCTTGGCTACACCTTC

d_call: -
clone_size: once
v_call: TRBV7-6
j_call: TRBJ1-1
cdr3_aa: CASSSLGGWNTEAFF
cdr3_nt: TGTGCCAGCAGCTCCCTTGGGGGGTGGAACACTGAAGCTTTCTTT